The 27 T cell receptor beta chains below all came from one sample that was sequenced in a study of OX40 agonist ivuxolimab in advanced cancers. This table comes from immunoSEQ multiplex PCR, and its TCRdb copy is limited to in-frame clones, with some not included. The sample has just under 20,000 clones, around 80% seen once. This sample comprised CD4+ or CD8+ T cells sorted from blood, obtained in a trial of the OX40 agonist ivuxolimab. These receptors came from an adult with an advanced solid tumor such as melanoma, head and neck, liver or kidney cancer.

The chain has TRBV2 and TRBJ2-3, with a possible D match to TRBD2 (5 bases). V was cut by 0 bases and J by 1 base, with 8 bases left in between. This CDR3 comprises 15 residues. Germline CDR1 is SNHLY and CDR2 is FYNNEI. CDR3 nucleotides: TGTGCCAGCAGTGAAGCTTCGCGGGGCACAGATACGCAGTATTTT. Translating it yields CASSEASRGTDTQYF.

This clone was seen a single time. This chain connects TRBV30 to TRBJ2-5, with 7 positions matching TRBD2. The CDR3 totals 15 residues. Germline CDR1 and CDR2: GTSNPN and SVGIG (reference sequence). V shed 4 bases and J 0 bases; nucleotides not matched to a gene: 8. CDR3 DNA sequence: TGTGCCTGGATCCGGCCCAGCGGGGACCAAGAGACCCAGTACTTC. Residues: CAWIRPSGDQETQYF.

The chain links TRBV5-8 to TRBJ1-5; D not certain. This CDR3 comprises 15 residues. The V gene's germline CDR1 is SGHTS and CDR2 YDEGEE. V was clipped by 2 bases and J by 7 bases, with 16 bases between them. CDR3 coding DNA: TGTGCCAGCAGCTTTTCGGAGGGAAAGTGGCAGCCCCAGCATTTT. Its translation: CASSFSEGKWQPQHF.

This sequence joins TRBV7-8 and TRBJ1-6, with a weak D call TRBD1 (6 bases). CDR1 and CDR2 (germline): SGHVS, FQNEAQ. The CDR3 loop spans 14 amino acids. With 1 base removed from V and 7 bases from J, the gap between germline ends came to 8 bases. CDR3 coding DNA: TGTGCCAGCAGCTTAGTCCAGGGGAATTCACCCCTCCACTTT. Translation: CASSLVQGNSPLHF.

The chain joins TRBV27 to TRBJ1-5; 8 bases map to TRBD1. Germline assignment: CDR1 MNHEY and CDR2 SMNVEV (reference sequence). This CDR3 comprises 14 residues. V was pared by 5 bases and J by 7 bases, with 7 bases of the junction left unmatched. As DNA, the CDR3 is TGTGCCAGCAGTAGACAGGGGCCCATGCAGCCCCAGCATTTT. This encodes CASSRQGPMQPQHF.

The chain combines TRBV6-5 with TRBJ1-3; D gene uncertain. Per the germline V gene, CDR1 is MNHEY and CDR2 is SVGAGI. The V end lost 0 bases, the J end lost 0 bases, and 9 bases lay between the germline ends. This CDR3 is built from 16 residues. CDR3 nucleotides: TGTGCCAGCAGTTACTCGAGCAGGCGCTCTGGAAACACCATATATTTT. This gives the protein CASSYSSRRSGNTIYF.

The V gene is TRBV7-2, the J gene TRBJ2-3; D possibly corresponds to TRBD2 (5 bases). Germline loops: CDR1 SGHTA, CDR2 FQGNSA. This CDR3 is 14 amino acids long. The V end was cut by 1 base, the J end by 4 bases, with 9 bases between. In DNA form, the CDR3 reads TGTGCCAGCAGCTTAGTGGGCGGGTCAGATACGCAGTATTTT. Translated: CASSLVGGSDTQYF. Combining the CDR3 with reference TRBV7-2 and TRBJ2-3 gives the whole variable domain GAGVSQSPSNKVTEKGKDVELRCDPISGHTALYWYRQSLGQGLEFLIYFQGNSAPDKSGLPSDRFSAERTGGSVSTLTIQRTQQEDSAVYLCASSLVGGSDTQYFGPGTRLTVL.

This chain links TRBV4-3 with TRBJ2-7; no clear D. The CDR3 loop spans 14 amino acids. Trimming took off 0 bases at V and 5 bases at J, with 11 bases between the two ends. CDR1 and CDR2 from the germline V gene are LGHNA and YSLEER. The CDR3 DNA is TGCGCCAGCAGCCAAGAAACTTTTCGACACGAGCAGTACTTC. It is translated as CASSQETFRHEQYF.

The chain combines TRBV4-2 with TRBJ2-5; D possibly corresponds to TRBD1 (6 bases). The DNA end favors TRBJ2-7, so the J call may be wrong. Germline V gene data show CDR1 as LGHNA and CDR2 as YNFKEQ. The CDR3 consists of 14 residues. The CDR3 reads CASSQDGGPYEQYF. The CDR3 coding sequence is TGTGCCAGCAGCCAAGATGGGGGCCCCTACGAGCAGTACTTC.

CDR3 sequence: CAWRESGSPLHF. CDR3 DNA sequence: TGTGCCTGGAGGGAGTCAGGATCACCCCTCCACTTT. This chain joins TRBV30 and TRBJ1-6; D gene ambiguous. Between the trimmed V and J ends, which lost 3 bases and 10 bases, there was a span of 10 bases. CDR1 GTSNPN and CDR2 SVGIG come from the germline V gene (reference sequence). The CDR3 consists of 12 residues.

For this clone: The junction departs from the called germline gene at one end, perhaps through a read error. The gene calls are TRBV6-1 and TRBJ2-7; 10 bases line up with TRBD1. From germline, CDR1 is MNHNS and CDR2 SASEGT. This CDR3 has 14 amino acids. CDR3 region: CASSLTGLRDRGFF. CDR3 bases: TGTGCCAGCAGCCTTACAGGCCTCCGGGACAGGGGTTTTTTC.

V and J are TRBV28 and TRBJ2-3; 7 bases agree with TRBD1. The germline V gene encodes CDR1 MDHEN and CDR2 SYDVKM. The CDR3 spans 15 residues. V gave up 6 bases and J gave up 2 bases; unmatched junction bases: 8. The DNA for the CDR3 is TGTGCCAGCAGCTTCCCGGACAGGTACACAGATACGCAGTATTTT. Residues: CASSFPDRYTDTQYF.

The chain combines TRBV4-2 with TRBJ1-1; D uncertain. V was cut by 1 base and J by 0 bases, with 12 bases left in between. The CDR3 totals 16 residues. From germline, CDR1 is LGHNA and CDR2 YNFKEQ. CDR3 sequence (DNA): TGTGCCAGCAGCCAAGCCTCGGACGGAATGAACACTGAAGCTTTCTTT. This gives the protein CASSQASDGMNTEAFF.

The V and J genes are TRBV6-5 and TRBJ2-7; 7 bases are shared with TRBD2. V lost 6 bases to trimming and J lost 5 bases; unmatched junction nucleotides: 7. CDR1 is MNHEY and CDR2 is SVGAGI in the germline V gene. The CDR3 contains 13 residues. CDR3 coding DNA: TGTGCCAGCAGCAGACTAGCTGAAAACGAGCAGTACTTC. The encoded protein is CASSRLAENEQYF.

The CDR3 is CASSLGAGEYNEQFF. In DNA, the CDR3 is TGTGCCAGCAGCTTAGGGGCCGGCGAGTACAATGAGCAGTTCTTC. V is TRBV11-2 and J is TRBJ2-1; D remains ambiguous. CDR1 and CDR2 from the germline V gene are SGHAT and FQNNGV. Trimming took 1 base from V and 4 from J, leaving 11 bases between them. The CDR3 has 15 residues.

The CDR3 spells CASRKPTGGKGSNQPQHF. CDR3 nucleotides: TGTGCCAGTAGAAAACCGACAGGGGGCAAAGGTAGCAATCAGCCCCAGCATTTT. The genes are TRBV19 and TRBJ1-5; 10 bases agree with TRBD1. In germline, CDR1 is LNHDA, CDR2 SQIVND (reference sequence). V was clipped by 6 bases and J by 0 bases; unmatched bases: 11. This CDR3 contains 18 residues.

V gene TRBV5-1 combines with J gene TRBJ1-2; D is perhaps TRBD1 (6 bases). The germline V gene encodes CDR1 SGHRS and CDR2 YFSETQ. The V end was cut by 4 bases, the J end by 6 bases, with 16 bases between. CDR3 length: 14 amino acids. The CDR3 nucleotides read TGCGCCAGCAGCCGGACAAGAGGGGGAAATGGCTACACCTTC. It specifies CASSRTRGGNGYTF.

The rearrangement links TRBV2 to TRBJ1-4; D possibly corresponds to TRBD1 (6 bases). In germline, CDR1 is SNHLY, CDR2 FYNNEI. The CDR3 has 16 amino acids. The V gene lost 2 bases and the J gene lost 0 bases, with 10 bases spanning the gap. CDR3 in amino acids: CASSESQGTTNEKLFF. The CDR3 DNA follows: TGTGCCAGCAGTGAATCGCAGGGGACAACTAATGAAAAACTGTTTTTT.

Notes on this clone: Other nucleotide sequences in the sample specify the same CDR3. The chain has TRBV19 and TRBJ2-4; D may match TRBD1 or TRBD2 (6 bases each). The V gene lost 5 bases and the J gene lost 0 bases, with 29 bases spanning the gap. Germline loops: CDR1 LNHDA, CDR2 SQIVND (reference sequence). The CDR3 has 21 amino acids. The CDR3 nucleotides are TGTGCCAGTAGTTCTTGGGGGGCGGGTACGAGGGCCTACCTAGCCAAAAACATTCAGTACTTC. It translates to CASSSWGAGTRAYLAKNIQYF.

The chain joins TRBV7-2 to TRBJ2-3; 11 bases map to TRBD2. The CDR3 length is 18 residues. The trim removed 1 base at V and 8 bases at J, leaving 14 bases unmatched. Per germline, CDR1 SGHTA and CDR2 FQGNSA. The CDR3 nucleotides are TGTGCCAGCAGCTTAGGTTTAGCGGGGGGGCCTCGGACGGTTACGCAGTATTTT. Amino acid sequence: CASSLGLAGGPRTVTQYF.

This clone came up once. This chain uses TRBV27 with TRBJ1-5; the match to TRBD1 covers 7 bases. Losses at the gene ends were 2 bases for V and 6 bases for J; bases not matched to a gene: 7. There are 15 residues in the CDR3. CDR1 MNHEY and CDR2 SMNVEV come from the germline V gene (reference sequence). CDR3 nucleotide sequence: TGTGCCAGCAGTTTAAGGGGGCTCCCAATTCAGCCCCAGCATTTT. Residues: CASSLRGLPIQPQHF.

CDR3 loop: CASSPTRLNYEQYF. In nucleotides, the CDR3 is TGTGCCAGCAGCCCGACCCGGCTAAACTACGAGCAGTACTTC. The chain carries TRBV9 and TRBJ2-7; no definite D call. V shed 4 bases and J shed 3 bases, with 14 bases lying between them. From germline, CDR1 is SGDLS and CDR2 YYNGEE. The length of the CDR3 is 14 residues.

As concerns this clone: The junction differs from germline at one of its ends, possibly a read error. Other nucleotide sequences from this sample produce the same CDR3. The CDR3: CSASLLNEQYF. CDR3 in DNA: TGCAGTGCTAGTCTACTAAACGAGCAATACTTC. The chain employs TRBV20-1 and TRBJ2-7; D uncertain. This CDR3 has 11 residues. Germline values: CDR1 DFQATT, CDR2 SNEGSKA (reference sequence).

This clone has a single count. This chain links TRBV9 with TRBJ2-1, with 7 bases fitting TRBD1. Germline values: CDR1 SGDLS, CDR2 YYNGEE. CDR3 size: 14 residues. Unmatched junction bases numbered 11, after V lost 4 bases and J lost 10 bases. CDR3: CASSFRTGLGEQFF. CDR3 coding DNA: TGTGCCAGCAGCTTCCGGACAGGCCTGGGGGAGCAGTTCTTC.

This rearrangement joins TRBV7-2 to TRBJ2-3; D is perhaps TRBD2 (6 bases). The V gene's germline CDR1 is SGHTA and CDR2 FQGNSA. The CDR3 covers 14 residues. The V and J ends lost 5 bases and 2 bases respectively, with 11 bases between them. The CDR3 DNA reads TGTGCCAGCAGCGTCGGACTACACACAGATACGCAGTATTTT. Translating it yields CASSVGLHTDTQYF.

This clone was counted a few times. The CDR3 here is CAWSVRGRGNSPLHF. In DNA, the CDR3 is TGTGCCTGGAGTGTACGGGGTAGGGGTAATTCACCCCTCCACTTT. V usage is TRBV30 and J usage is TRBJ1-6; the D gene is possibly TRBD1 (5 bases). V was pared by 0 bases and J by 6 bases, with 12 bases between. Germline V CDR1 and CDR2: GTSNPN, SVGIG (reference sequence). The CDR3 extends over 15 amino acids.

The chain recombines TRBV10-2 with TRBJ2-2; the match to TRBD1 covers 7 bases. CDR3 length: 15 residues. Germline V gene sequence: CDR1 WSHSY, CDR2 SAAADI. Trimming removed 6 bases from V and 3 bases from J; junction bases left unmatched: 7. Written as DNA, the CDR3 is TGCGCCAGCAGGACCCGGACAGGAGACACCGGGGAGCTGTTTTTT. Protein sequence: CASRTRTGDTGELFF.